The subject of this entry is one T cell receptor (beta chain). Its antigen is unknown. No base qualities exist here, and no much larger clone lies one base off it. Preparation of the library involved the immunoSEQ multiplex PCR assay. TCRdb provides this immuneACCESS table in a form limited to in-frame rearrangements. Some clones are lacking; in checked studies, under half of them reflect an unresolved V gene, and why the rest are absent is not known. The sample table records 10,000 or so clones; over 55% of these occur just once. The top ten clonotypes cover 9.5% to 15% of the sample. These data come from a study of T cells after somatic rescue of genetic block (dated by TCRdb to the early 2020s). Regarding the complete study: What the study looked at was long-term robustness, specifically in a T-cell system that came about through somatic rescue of a genetic block in T-cell development.

The junction shows trimming of 0 bases on V and 5 bases on J, and the gene matches do not reach 5 bases of it. The CDR3 runs 16 amino acids, cysteine and phenylalanine included. Kept here is only the CDR3 DNA, which spans 48 bases and is read in frame from base 1. Per the germline V gene, SGHDN is the CDR1 and FVKESK is the CDR2. The chain is encoded by TRBV14 joined to TRBJ2-3, with 10 junctional bases fitting TRBD2. Sequencing input: peripheral blood mononuclear cells (PBMCs). The receptor was derived from a boy between 10 and 17 years old. The CDR3 is CASSQESGGVLDTQYF. The DNA sequence is TGTGCCAGCAGCCAAGAGAGCGGGGGGGTGTTAGATACGCAGTATTTT.